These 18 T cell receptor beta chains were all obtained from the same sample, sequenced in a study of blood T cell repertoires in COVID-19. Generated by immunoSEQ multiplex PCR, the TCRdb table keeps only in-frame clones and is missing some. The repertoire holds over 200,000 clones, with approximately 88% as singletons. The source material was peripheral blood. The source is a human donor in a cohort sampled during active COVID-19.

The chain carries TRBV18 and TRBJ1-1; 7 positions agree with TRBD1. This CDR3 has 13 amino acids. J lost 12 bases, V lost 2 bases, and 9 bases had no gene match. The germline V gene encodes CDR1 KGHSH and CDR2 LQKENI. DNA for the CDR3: TGTGCCAGCTCACCATTTCGGCAGGGGGATACTTTCTTT. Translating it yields CASSPFRQGDTFF.

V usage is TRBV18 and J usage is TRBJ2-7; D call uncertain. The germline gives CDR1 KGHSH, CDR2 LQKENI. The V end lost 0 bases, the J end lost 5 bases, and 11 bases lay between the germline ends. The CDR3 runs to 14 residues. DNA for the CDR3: TGTGCCAGCTCACCACCCTCCTTGGGCCACGAGCAGTACTTC. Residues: CASSPPSLGHEQYF.

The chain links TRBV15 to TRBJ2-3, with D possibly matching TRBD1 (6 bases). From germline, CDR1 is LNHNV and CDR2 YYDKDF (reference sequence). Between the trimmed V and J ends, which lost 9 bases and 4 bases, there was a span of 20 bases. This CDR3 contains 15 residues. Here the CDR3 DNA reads TGTGCCACGGGGGCAAACCGCCTGTGGCCAGATACGCAGTATTTT. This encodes CATGANRLWPDTQYF.

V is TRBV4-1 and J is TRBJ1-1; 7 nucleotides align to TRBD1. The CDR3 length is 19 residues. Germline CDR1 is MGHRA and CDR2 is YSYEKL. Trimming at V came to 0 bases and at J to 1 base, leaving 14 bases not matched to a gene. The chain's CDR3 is CASSQEGGFVRDRNTEAFF. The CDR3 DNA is TGCGCCAGCAGCCAAGAAGGGGGATTCGTCCGGGACAGGAACACTGAAGCTTTCTTT.

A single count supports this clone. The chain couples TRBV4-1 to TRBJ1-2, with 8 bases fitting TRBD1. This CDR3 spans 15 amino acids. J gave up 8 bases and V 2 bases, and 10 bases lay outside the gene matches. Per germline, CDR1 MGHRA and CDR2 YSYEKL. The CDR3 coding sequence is TGCGCCAGCAGCCAACCCCGGGACAGGACGTGGGGCTACACCTTC. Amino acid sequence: CASSQPRDRTWGYTF.

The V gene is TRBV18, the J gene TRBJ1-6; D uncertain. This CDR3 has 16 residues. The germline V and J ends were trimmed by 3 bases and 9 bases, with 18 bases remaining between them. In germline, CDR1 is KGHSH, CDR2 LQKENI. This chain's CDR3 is CASSPLSHGEISPLHF. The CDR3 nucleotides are TGTGCCAGCTCACCTTTGTCCCACGGAGAGATTTCACCCCTCCACTTT.

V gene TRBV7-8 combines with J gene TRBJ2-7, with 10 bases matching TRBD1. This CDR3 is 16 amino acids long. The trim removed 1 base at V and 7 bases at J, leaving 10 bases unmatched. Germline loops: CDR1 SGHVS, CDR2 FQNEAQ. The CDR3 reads CASSLVGRQGAGEQYF. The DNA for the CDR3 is TGTGCCAGCAGCTTAGTAGGGCGACAGGGGGCGGGAGAGCAGTACTTC.

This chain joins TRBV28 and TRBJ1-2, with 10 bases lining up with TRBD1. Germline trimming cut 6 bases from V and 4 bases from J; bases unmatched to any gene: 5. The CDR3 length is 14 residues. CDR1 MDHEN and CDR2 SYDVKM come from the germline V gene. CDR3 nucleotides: TGTGCCAGCAGCCCGAGGACAGGGGGCTATGGCTACACCTTC. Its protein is CASSPRTGGYGYTF.

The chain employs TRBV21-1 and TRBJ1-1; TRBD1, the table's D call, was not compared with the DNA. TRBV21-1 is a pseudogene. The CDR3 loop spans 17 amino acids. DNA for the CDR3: TGTGCCAGCAGCAAAGATCGGCCAGGGGGTAGGGGCACTGAAGCTTTCTTT. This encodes CASSKDRPGGRGTEAFF.

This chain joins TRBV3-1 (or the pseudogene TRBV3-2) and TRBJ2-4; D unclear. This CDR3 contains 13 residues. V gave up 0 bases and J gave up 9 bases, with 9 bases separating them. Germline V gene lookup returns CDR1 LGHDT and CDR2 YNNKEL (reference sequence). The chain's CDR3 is CASSQEGAGIQYF. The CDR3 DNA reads TGTGCCAGCAGCCAAGAGGGCGCTGGCATTCAGTACTTC.

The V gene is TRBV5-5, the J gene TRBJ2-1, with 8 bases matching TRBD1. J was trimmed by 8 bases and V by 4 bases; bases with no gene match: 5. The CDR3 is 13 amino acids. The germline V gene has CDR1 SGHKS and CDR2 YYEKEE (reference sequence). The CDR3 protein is CASSAGQVYEQFF. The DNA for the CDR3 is TGTGCCAGCAGCGCGGGACAGGTATATGAGCAGTTCTTC.

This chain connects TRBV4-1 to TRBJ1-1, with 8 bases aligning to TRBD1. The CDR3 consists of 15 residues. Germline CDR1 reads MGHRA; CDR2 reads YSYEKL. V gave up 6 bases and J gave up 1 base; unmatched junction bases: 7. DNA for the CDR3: TGCGCCAGCAGTTACCAGGGACAGGAGAACACTGAAGCTTTCTTT. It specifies CASSYQGQENTEAFF.

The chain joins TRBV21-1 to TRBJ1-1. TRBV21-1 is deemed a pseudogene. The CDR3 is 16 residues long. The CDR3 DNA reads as TGTGCCAGCAGCAGTGGACGGGGCTTCGGGGGCACTGAAGCTTTCTTT. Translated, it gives CASSSGRGFGGTEAFF.

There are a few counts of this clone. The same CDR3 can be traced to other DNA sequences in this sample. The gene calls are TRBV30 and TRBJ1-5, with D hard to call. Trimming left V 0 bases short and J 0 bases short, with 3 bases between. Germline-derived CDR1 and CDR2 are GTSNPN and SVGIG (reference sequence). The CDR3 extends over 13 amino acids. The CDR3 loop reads CAWSVYSNQPQHF. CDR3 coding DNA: TGTGCCTGGAGTGTATATAGCAATCAGCCCCAGCATTTT.

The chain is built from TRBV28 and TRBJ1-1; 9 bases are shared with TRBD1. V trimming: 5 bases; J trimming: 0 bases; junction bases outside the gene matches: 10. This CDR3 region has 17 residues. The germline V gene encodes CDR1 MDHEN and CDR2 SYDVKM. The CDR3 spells CASSKPSGTGLNTEAFF. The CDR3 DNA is TGTGCCAGCAGTAAGCCCTCCGGGACAGGGTTGAACACTGAAGCTTTCTTT. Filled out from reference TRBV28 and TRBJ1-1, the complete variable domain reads DVKVTQSSRYLVKRTGEKVFLECVQDMDHENMFWYRQDPGLGLRLIYFSYDVKMKEKGDIPEGYSVSREKKERFSLILESASTNQTSMYLCASSKPSGTGLNTEAFFGQGTRLTVV.

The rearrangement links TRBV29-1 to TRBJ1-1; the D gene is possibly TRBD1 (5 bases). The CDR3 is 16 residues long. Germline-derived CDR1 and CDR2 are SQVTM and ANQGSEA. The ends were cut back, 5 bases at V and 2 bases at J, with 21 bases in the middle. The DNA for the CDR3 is TGCAGCGTTAAGGTGGGGGGTTGGGGGGTAAACACTGAAGCTTTCTTT. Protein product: CSVKVGGWGVNTEAFF.

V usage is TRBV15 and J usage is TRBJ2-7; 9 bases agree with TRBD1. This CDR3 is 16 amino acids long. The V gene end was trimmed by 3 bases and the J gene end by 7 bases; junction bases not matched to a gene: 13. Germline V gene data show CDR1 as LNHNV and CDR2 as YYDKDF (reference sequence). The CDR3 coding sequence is TGTGCCACCAGCAGGGGCGGACAGGGGAGGGGTTGGGAGCAGTACTTC. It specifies CATSRGGQGRGWEQYF.

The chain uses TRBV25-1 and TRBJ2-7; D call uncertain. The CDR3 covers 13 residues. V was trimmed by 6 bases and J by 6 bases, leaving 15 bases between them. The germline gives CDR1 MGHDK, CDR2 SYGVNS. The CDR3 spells CASRDILKPEQYF. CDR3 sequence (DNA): TGTGCCAGCAGAGACATTCTTAAGCCCGAGCAGTACTTC.